These T cell receptor beta chains were read from a single sample in a study of radiotherapy plus CTLA-4 blockade in lung cancer. Sequencing was performed with immunoSEQ multiplex PCR; in TCRdb, only in-frame clones are kept and a portion is missing. The sample lists 84,000 or so clones, under 85% occurring once. Here the sequenced sample was peripheral blood, taken from a patient treated with radiotherapy plus ipilimumab. The receptor source for this set is a human donor with non-small cell lung cancer that progressed on radiotherapy plus ipilimumab. Both conserved end residues are part of each CDR3. The D gene is left open where the match is weak. Clone size, where shown, is once, few, many, or a class for clones that have expanded.

CDR3nt | CDR3aa | j_gene | v_gene | d_gene | abundance
TGTGCCAGCAGCTCCTCCGGGACCCCCACAGATACGCAGTATTTT | CASSSSGTPTDTQYF | TRBJ2-3 | TRBV7-2 | - | -
TGTGCCAGAAGCCCGCACCCCTTAGCGGGAGCCCCAGATACGCAGTATTTT | CARSPHPLAGAPDTQYF | TRBJ2-3 | TRBV5-3 | TRBD2 | -
TGTGCCAGCAGCCCAAGGGGAACTTCCTACGAGCAGTACTTC | CASSPRGTSYEQYF | TRBJ2-7 | TRBV11-2 | - | -
TGTGCCAGCAAGGCAGCAAGCAATCAGCCCCAGCATTTT | CASKAASNQPQHF | TRBJ1-5 | TRBV2 | - | -
TGTGCCAGCAGCTTAGGGACAGGCCAATCCGTTCAGTACTTC | CASSLGTGQSVQYF | TRBJ2-4 | TRBV5-4 | TRBD1 | -
TGTGCCAGTAGTACTCGTGGGCAGGGGGACTATGGCTACACCTTC | CASSTRGQGDYGYTF | TRBJ1-2 | TRBV19 | TRBD1 | -
TGCAGCGTTGTCGAGGAGACCCAGTACTTC | CSVVEETQYF | TRBJ2-5 | TRBV29-1 | - | -
TGTGCCAGCAGCTTAGAGGGCAGGAACACTGAAGCTTTCTTT | CASSLEGRNTEAFF | TRBJ1-1 | TRBV11-2 | - | -
TGTGCCAGCAGTGATCAGGGGGCGAAGTACTTTGGCTACACCTTC | CASSDQGAKYFGYTF | TRBJ1-2 | TRBV2 | TRBD1 | -
TGTGCCAGCAGCTCCGGGATTAGCACAGATACGCAGTATTTT | CASSSGISTDTQYF | TRBJ2-3 | TRBV11-2 | - | -
TGTGCCAGCAGTGCCTCGACAGTTTCCTACGAGCAGTACTTC | CASSASTVSYEQYF | TRBJ2-7 | TRBV6-6 | - | -
TGTGCCAGCTCACCAAGCCGGTTGAACACTGAAGCTTTCTTT | CASSPSRLNTEAFF | TRBJ1-1 | TRBV18 | - | once
TGCGCCAGCAGCTGGGCTCCGGGACAGGGCTATGGCTACACCTTC | CASSWAPGQGYGYTF | TRBJ1-2 | TRBV5-1 | TRBD1 | -
TGCGCCAGCACCACCGGGACCCCCGGTAAGGAAGCTTTCTTT | CASTTGTPGKEAFF | TRBJ1-1 | TRBV5-1 | - | -
TGTGCCAGCAGTGAAACCACCTACGAGCAGTACTTC | CASSETTYEQYF | TRBJ2-7 | TRBV2 | - | -
TGCGCCAGTCAATTCGAGAATTGGGAGTATAATTCACCCCTCCACTTT | CASQFENWEYNSPLHF | TRBJ1-6 | TRBV4-1 | - | -
TGTGCCTGGAGTGGGGTACTCGGATATAACGAAAAACTGTTTTTT | CAWSGVLGYNEKLFF | TRBJ1-4 | TRBV30 | - | -
TGCGCCAGCAGCTTGGACTCCCTTAGAAACACCATATATTTT | CASSLDSLRNTIYF | TRBJ1-3 | TRBV5-1 | - | -
TGTGCCAGCAGTGAGTTCATTGGGGGGCCGGGGAATCAGTCCCAGCATTTT | CASSEFIGGPGNQSQHF | TRBJ1-5 | TRBV6-1 | - | -
TGTGCCAGTAGCTCGACAGGGGGGATTTTGAACACTGAAGCTTTCTTT | CASSSTGGILNTEAFF | TRBJ1-1 | TRBV19 | TRBD1 | -
TGCGCCAGCAGCAATCTTGGACAGGGGATGGGTGGCTACACCTTC | CASSNLGQGMGGYTF | TRBJ1-2 | TRBV5-1 | TRBD1 | -
TGTGCCAGCAGCCGCACAAGCTGGGCCCTCCACTTT | CASSRTSWALHF | TRBJ1-6 | TRBV14 | - | -
TGCGCCAGCAGCTTGGCTGGCACAGATACGCAGTATTTT | CASSLAGTDTQYF | TRBJ2-3 | TRBV5-1 | - | -
TGTGCCAGCAGCTTAGGTTCCGGGGGGAGGGCCTACGAGCAGTACTTC | CASSLGSGGRAYEQYF | TRBJ2-7 | TRBV11-2 | TRBD2 | -
TGTGCCATCAGTGAGGGGGGAGCGGGGGGGCGGAATGAGCAGTTCTTC | CAISEGGAGGRNEQFF | TRBJ2-1 | TRBV10-3 | TRBD2 | -
TGTGCCACCTCCCGGGACAAACCACCAGATACGCAGTATTTT | CATSRDKPPDTQYF | TRBJ2-3 | TRBV10-3 | - | few
TGTGCCAGCAGCTTACTGGGGGGGGATTCACCCCTCCACTTT | CASSLLGGDSPLHF | TRBJ1-6 | TRBV7-9 | - | -
TGTGCCAGCAGCGAGGGGTCCTCTGGGGCCAACGTCCTGACTTTC | CASSEGSSGANVLTF | TRBJ2-6 | TRBV7-9 | - | -
TGCAGCGTTGGTAGCGGGAGTTTAGATACGCAGTATTTT | CSVGSGSLDTQYF | TRBJ2-3 | TRBV29-1 | TRBD2 | -
TGTGCCAGTACTCTCGCCGGGGAGCTGTTTTTT | CASTLAGELFF | TRBJ2-2 | TRBV19 | - | -
TGTGCCAGCAGCTCGGGACTCCCCTCGGGGGCTAACTATGGCTACACCTTC | CASSSGLPSGANYGYTF | TRBJ1-2 | TRBV5-4 | - | few
TGCAGCGTTGGGGGCAGGACGAACACTGAAGCTTTCTTT | CSVGGRTNTEAFF | TRBJ1-1 | TRBV29-1 | - | -
TGTGCCAGCACCGGACTAGCGGGCCTGACAGATACGCAGTATTTT | CASTGLAGLTDTQYF | TRBJ2-3 | TRBV5-5 | TRBD2 | once
TGTGCCTGGACCTCACAGGGGGCGAGAGGAAACACCATATATTTT | CAWTSQGARGNTIYF | TRBJ1-3 | TRBV30 | TRBD1 | -
TGCGCCAGCAGCCAAGTGTGGACAGGAGGATCTTCTGGAAACACCATATATTTT | CASSQVWTGGSSGNTIYF | TRBJ1-3 | TRBV4-1 | TRBD1 | once
TGTGCCAGCAGCCCCGGGACAACTAGCACAGATACGCAGTATTTT | CASSPGTTSTDTQYF | TRBJ2-3 | TRBV7-9 | - | -
TGTGCCAGCAGCCGTCCTGGGGCCAACGTCCTGACTTTC | CASSRPGANVLTF | TRBJ2-6 | TRBV7-2 | - | -
TGTGCCAGTAGTCTGGGACAGTATGGCTACACCTTC | CASSLGQYGYTF | TRBJ1-2 | TRBV19 | TRBD1 | -
TGTGCCAGCAGCGTAAGGAATTCGGGGGGCGCCGGGGAGCTGTTTTTT | CASSVRNSGGAGELFF | TRBJ2-2 | TRBV9 | - | once
TGTGCCAGCACTAAGGGCGGGTCGGTCTATGGCTACACCTTC | CASTKGGSVYGYTF | TRBJ1-2 | TRBV28 | - | -
TGTGCCAGCAGCTTAGATGCCGGGTCATACAATGAGCAGTTCTTC | CASSLDAGSYNEQFF | TRBJ2-1 | TRBV7-2 | - | -
TGTGCCAGCAGCTTAGATCTGCAGGGGGGGCTCACAGATACGCAGTATTTT | CASSLDLQGGLTDTQYF | TRBJ2-3 | TRBV11-3 | - | -
TGCGCCAGCAGCCGCCAACAGGGGGCCAAAAACATTCAGTACTTC | CASSRQQGAKNIQYF | TRBJ2-4 | TRBV4-1 | TRBD1 | few
TGCGCCAGCAGCGTGGTAGGCTCTGGGGCCAACGTCCTGACTTTC | CASSVVGSGANVLTF | TRBJ2-6 | TRBV5-1 | - | once
TGCGCCAGCAGCTCCGCAGGGGGCAATCAGCCCCAGCATTTT | CASSSAGGNQPQHF | TRBJ1-5 | TRBV5-1 | - | -